This T cell receptor beta chain appears in the sequencing data of a study of T cells in Graves' hyperthyroidism and ophthalmopathy. This clonotype was counted ten times or more. Researchers amplified the TCR beta CDR3 regions from RNA transcripts. The study used the HTBI primer set for a first-round RT-PCR of the TCR CDR3. One entry per CDR3 protein results from TCRdb running MiXCR on the multiplex PCR reads. The data show 500,000 to 600,000 distinct CDR3 sequences, approximately 16% seen once. Using approximately 10 ml of fresh peripheral blood, PBMCs were prepared. Germline CDR1 is SGHRS and CDR2 is YFSETQ. Trimming left V 4 bases short and J 1 base short, with 17 bases between. The CDR3 contains 16 residues.

The specimen was blood. V and J are TRBV5-1 and TRBJ1-1; TRBD1 might be the D (6 bases). The receptor was isolated from a woman younger than 35 with Graves' hyperthyroidism. In nucleotides, the CDR3 is TGCGCCAGCAGCCCGTCAGACAGGCCATGGAACACTGAAGCTTTCTTT. Translation gives CASSPSDRPWNTEAFF.